One and the same sample provided the 5 T cell receptor beta chains below, sequenced in a study of blood T cell repertoires in COVID-19 (dated by TCRdb to 2019 to 2021). Receptors were amplified or captured by the immunoSEQ multiplex PCR assay. TCRdb took this table from immuneACCESS and kept in-frame rearrangements with V and J called. Such tables lack part of the clones; where checked against another copy, unresolved V genes explain under half of the gap, and the rest is unexplained. The sample records under 200,000 clones, around 82% of which are singletons. The ten largest clonotypes hold less than 20% of the sample. Material: PBMCs or T cells enriched from blood (not recorded which). All receptors derive from a man between 60 and 75 years old who had recovered from COVID-19.

The rearrangement uses TRBV6-4 and TRBJ1-5; D gene unclear. V was clipped by 4 bases and J by 5 bases, with 9 bases between them. This CDR3 contains 13 residues. Germline values: CDR1 MRHNA, CDR2 SNTAGT. The CDR3 protein is CASSANRDQPQHF. In DNA, the CDR3 is TGTGCCAGCAGTGCCAACCGGGATCAGCCCCAGCATTTT.

Details on this clone: The sample holds other DNA sequences that translate to the same CDR3. The J gene is TRBJ2-7, the V gene TRBV5-1, with TRBD1 matching over 8 bases. The CDR3 is 13 residues long. V lost 4 bases and J lost 2; bases outside the gene matches: 2. Per germline, CDR1 SGHRS and CDR2 YFSETQ. The CDR3 DNA reads TGCGCCAGCAGCGGGGGACAGGCCTACGAGCAGTACTTC. It is translated as CASSGGQAYEQYF. Using reference TRBV5-1 and TRBJ2-7 for the parts outside the CDR3, the full variable domain is KAGVTQTPRYLIKTRGQQVTLSCSPISGHRSVSWYQQTPGQGLQFLFEYFSETQRNKGNFPGRFSGRQFSNSRSEMNVSTLELGDSALYLCASSGGQAYEQYFGPGTRLTVT.

V usage is TRBV2 and J usage is TRBJ1-2; TRBD1 agrees at 9 bases. The CDR3 is 13 residues long. V dropped 6 bases and J dropped 7; count of bases not matched to a gene: 6. Per germline, CDR1 SNHLY and CDR2 FYNNEI. This CDR3 reads CASRGTGNGGYTF. The CDR3, as DNA: TGTGCCAGCAGGGGGACAGGGAATGGTGGCTACACCTTC.

The chain carries TRBV20-1 and TRBJ1-2, with 12 bases fitting TRBD1. The CDR3 contains 16 residues. The ends lost 3 bases at V and 6 bases at J; junction bases unmatched: 11. Germline V CDR1 and CDR2: DFQATT, SNEGSKA (reference sequence). CDR3 nucleotide sequence: TGCAGTGCTAGTACCTCCGGGACAGGGGGCGACGATGGCTACACCTTC. It specifies CSASTSGTGGDDGYTF.

The V gene is TRBV19, the J gene TRBJ2-7; unclear D gene. V was clipped by 4 bases and J by 7 bases, with 17 bases between them. Germline V lookup: CDR1 LNHDA, CDR2 SQIVND (reference sequence). CDR3 length: 14 amino acids. This CDR3 reads CASSSQASLPEQYF. CDR3 nucleotides: TGTGCCAGTAGTAGCCAAGCGAGCCTACCGGAGCAGTACTTC.